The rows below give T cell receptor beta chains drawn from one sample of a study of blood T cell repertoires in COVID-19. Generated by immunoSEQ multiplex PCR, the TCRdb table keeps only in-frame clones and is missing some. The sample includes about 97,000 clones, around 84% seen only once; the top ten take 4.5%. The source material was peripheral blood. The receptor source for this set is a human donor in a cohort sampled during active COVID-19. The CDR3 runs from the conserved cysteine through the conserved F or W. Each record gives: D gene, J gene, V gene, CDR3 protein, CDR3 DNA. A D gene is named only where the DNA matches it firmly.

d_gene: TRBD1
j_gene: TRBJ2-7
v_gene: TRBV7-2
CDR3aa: CASSQVLGQGVEQYF
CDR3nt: TGTGCCAGCAGCCAGGTGTTAGGACAGGGGGTCGAGCAGTACTTC

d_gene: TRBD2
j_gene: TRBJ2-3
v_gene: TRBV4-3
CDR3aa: CASSQEFTAGGSSSTDTQYF
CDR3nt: TGCGCCAGCAGCCAAGAATTTACGGCGGGGGGAAGTTCTAGCACAGATACGCAGTATTTT

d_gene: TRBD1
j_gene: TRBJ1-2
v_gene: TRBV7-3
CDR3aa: CASSLSPLTGDYGYTF
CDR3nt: TGTGCCAGCAGCTTATCCCCGTTGACAGGGGATTATGGCTACACCTTC

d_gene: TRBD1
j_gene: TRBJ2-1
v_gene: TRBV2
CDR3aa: CASRLGQGSYNEQFF
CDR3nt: TGTGCCAGCAGGCTAGGACAGGGGAGTTACAATGAGCAGTTCTTC

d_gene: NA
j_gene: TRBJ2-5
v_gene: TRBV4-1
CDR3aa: CASSLIGGETQYF
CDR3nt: TGCGCCAGCAGCCTCATCGGCGGGGAGACCCAGTACTTC

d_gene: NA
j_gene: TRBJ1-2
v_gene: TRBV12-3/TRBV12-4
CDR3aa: CASSFGQFYGYTF
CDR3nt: TGTGCCAGCAGTTTTGGCCAGTTCTATGGCTACACCTTC

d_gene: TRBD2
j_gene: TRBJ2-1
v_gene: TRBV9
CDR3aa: CASTRGGPDEQFF
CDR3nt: TGTGCCAGCACCCGGGGGGGTCCCGATGAGCAGTTCTTC

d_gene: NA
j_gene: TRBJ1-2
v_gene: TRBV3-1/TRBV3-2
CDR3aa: CASSQDPQTGVYGYTF
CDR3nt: TGTGCCAGCAGCCAAGACCCACAGACCGGGGTCTATGGCTACACCTTC

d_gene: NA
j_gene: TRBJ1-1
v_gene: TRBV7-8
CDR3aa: CASSLVQGNTEAFF
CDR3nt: TGTGCCAGCAGCTTAGTCCAGGGGAACACTGAAGCTTTCTTT

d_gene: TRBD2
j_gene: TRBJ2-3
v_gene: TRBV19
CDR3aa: CASSMRTSGGGSTDTQYF
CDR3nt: TGTGCCAGTAGTATGAGGACTAGCGGGGGGGGTAGCACAGATACGCAGTATTTT